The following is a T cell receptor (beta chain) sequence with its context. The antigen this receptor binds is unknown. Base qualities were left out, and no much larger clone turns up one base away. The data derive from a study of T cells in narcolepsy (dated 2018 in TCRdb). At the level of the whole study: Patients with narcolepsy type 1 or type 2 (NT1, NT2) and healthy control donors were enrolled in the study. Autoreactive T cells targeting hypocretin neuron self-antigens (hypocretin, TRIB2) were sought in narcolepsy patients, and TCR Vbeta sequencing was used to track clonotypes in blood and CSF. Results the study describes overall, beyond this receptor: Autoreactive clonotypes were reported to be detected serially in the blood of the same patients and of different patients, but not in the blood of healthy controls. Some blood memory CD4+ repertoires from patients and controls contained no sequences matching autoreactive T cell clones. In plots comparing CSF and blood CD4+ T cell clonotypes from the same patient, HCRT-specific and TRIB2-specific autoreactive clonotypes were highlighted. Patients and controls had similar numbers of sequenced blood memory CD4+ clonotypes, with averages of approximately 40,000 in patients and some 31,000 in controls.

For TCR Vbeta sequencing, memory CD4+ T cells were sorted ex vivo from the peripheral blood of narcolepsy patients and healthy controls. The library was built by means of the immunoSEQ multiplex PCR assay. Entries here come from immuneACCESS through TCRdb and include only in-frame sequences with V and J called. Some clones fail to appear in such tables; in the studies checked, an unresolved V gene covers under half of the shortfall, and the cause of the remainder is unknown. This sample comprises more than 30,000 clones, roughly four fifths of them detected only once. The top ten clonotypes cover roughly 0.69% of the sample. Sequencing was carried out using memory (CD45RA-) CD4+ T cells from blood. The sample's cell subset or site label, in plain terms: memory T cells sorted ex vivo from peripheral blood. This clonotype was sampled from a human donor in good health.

The DNA sequence is given as TGTGCCAGCAGCCGGAGCTCCTACGAGCAGTACTTC. The resulting protein is CASSRSSYEQYF. The sequence is built from TRBV7-2 and TRBJ2-7, with the D gene not clear enough to name. The germline V gene sets CDR1 to SGHTA and CDR2 to FQGNSA. Trimming takes 5 bases from V and 0 bases from J, and the germline ends sit 5 bases apart. Reading from cysteine to phenylalanine, the CDR3 counts 12 amino acids. Only the CDR3 part of the read is kept: 36 bases, read in frame from the first base.